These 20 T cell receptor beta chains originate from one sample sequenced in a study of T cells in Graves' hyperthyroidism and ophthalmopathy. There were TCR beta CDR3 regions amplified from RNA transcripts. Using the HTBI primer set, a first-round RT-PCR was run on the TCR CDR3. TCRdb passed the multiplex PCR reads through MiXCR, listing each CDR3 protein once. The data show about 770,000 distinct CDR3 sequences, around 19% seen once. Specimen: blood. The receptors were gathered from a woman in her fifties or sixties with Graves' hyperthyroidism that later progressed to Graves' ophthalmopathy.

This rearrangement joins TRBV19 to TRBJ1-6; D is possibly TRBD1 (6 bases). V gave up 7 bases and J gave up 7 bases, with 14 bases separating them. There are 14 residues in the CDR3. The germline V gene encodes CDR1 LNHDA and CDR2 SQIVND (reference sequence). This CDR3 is CASNRGQENSPLHF. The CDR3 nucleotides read TGTGCCAGTAACCGGGGGCAGGAGAATTCACCCCTCCACTTT.

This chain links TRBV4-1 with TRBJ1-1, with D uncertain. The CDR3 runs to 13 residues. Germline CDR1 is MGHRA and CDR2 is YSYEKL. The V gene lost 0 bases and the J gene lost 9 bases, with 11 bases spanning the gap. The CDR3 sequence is CASSQDGSGQAFF. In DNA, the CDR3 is TGCGCCAGCAGCCAAGATGGGAGTGGACAAGCTTTCTTT.

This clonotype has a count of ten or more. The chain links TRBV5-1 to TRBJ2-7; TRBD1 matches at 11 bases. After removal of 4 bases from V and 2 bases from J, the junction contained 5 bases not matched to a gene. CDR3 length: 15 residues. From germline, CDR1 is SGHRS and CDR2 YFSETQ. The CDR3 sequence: CASSLGTGGTYEQYF. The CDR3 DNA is TGCGCCAGCAGCCTGGGGACAGGGGGGACCTACGAGCAGTACTTC.

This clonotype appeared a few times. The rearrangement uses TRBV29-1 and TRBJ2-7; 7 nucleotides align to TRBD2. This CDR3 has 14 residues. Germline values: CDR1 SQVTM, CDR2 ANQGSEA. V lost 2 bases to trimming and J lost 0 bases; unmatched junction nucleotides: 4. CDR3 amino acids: CSVERRGSSYEQYF. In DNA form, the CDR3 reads TGCAGCGTTGAACGGCGGGGGAGCTCCTACGAGCAGTACTTC.

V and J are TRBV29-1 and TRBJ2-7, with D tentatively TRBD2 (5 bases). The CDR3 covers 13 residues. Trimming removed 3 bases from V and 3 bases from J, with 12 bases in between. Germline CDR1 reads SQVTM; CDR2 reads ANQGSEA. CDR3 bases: TGCAGCGTTGACCCCGGAGGAAGCTACGAGCAGTACTTC. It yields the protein CSVDPGGSYEQYF.

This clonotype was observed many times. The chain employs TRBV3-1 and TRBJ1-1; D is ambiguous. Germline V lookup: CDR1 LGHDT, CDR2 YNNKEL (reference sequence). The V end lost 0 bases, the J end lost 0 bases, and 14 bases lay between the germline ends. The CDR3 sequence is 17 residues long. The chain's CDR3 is CASSQDYSRLMNTEAFF. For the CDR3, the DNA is TGTGCCAGCAGCCAAGATTACAGCCGACTAATGAACACTGAAGCTTTCTTT. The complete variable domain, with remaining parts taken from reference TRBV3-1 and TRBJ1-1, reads DTAVSQTPKYLVTQMGNDKSIKCEQNLGHDTMYWYKQDSKKFLKIMFSYNNKELIINETVPNRFSPKSPDKAHLNLHINSLELGDSAVYFCASSQDYSRLMNTEAFFGQGTRLTVV.

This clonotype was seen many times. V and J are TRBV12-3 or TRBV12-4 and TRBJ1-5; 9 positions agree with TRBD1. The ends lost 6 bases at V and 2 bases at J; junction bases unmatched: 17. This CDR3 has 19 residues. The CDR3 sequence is CASRAGTGRGIAGNQPQHF. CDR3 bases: TGTGCCAGCAGGGCCGGGACAGGGCGAGGTATCGCGGGCAATCAGCCCCAGCATTTT.

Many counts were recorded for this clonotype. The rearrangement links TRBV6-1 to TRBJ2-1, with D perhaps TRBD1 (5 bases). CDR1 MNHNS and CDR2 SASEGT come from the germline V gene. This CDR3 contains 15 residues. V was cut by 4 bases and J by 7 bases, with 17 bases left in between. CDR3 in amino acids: CASSVEVRVWNEQFF. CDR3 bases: TGTGCCAGCAGTGTTGAGGTCAGGGTATGGAATGAGCAGTTCTTC.

The chain's CDR3 is CASSEGAISSGANVLTF. CDR3 DNA: TGTGCCAGCAGTGAAGGCGCAATAAGCTCTGGGGCCAACGTCCTGACTTTC. V and J are TRBV6-1 and TRBJ2-6; D not certain. The CDR3 has 17 amino acids. CDR1 is MNHNS, CDR2 SASEGT, per germline. V was trimmed by 1 base and J by 0 bases, leaving 10 bases between them.

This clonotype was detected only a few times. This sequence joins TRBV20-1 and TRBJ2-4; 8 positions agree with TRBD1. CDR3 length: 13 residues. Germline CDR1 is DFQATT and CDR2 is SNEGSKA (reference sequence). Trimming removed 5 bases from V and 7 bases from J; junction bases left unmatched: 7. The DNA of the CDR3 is TGCAGTGCTCCGTGGACAGGGTGGAACATTCAGTACTTC. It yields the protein CSAPWTGWNIQYF.

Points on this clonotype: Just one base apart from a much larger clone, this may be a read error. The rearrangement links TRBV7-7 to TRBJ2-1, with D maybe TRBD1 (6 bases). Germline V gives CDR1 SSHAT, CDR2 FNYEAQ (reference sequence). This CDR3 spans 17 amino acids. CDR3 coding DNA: TGTGCTAGCAGCTTAGAGGGACCGGGACATCCCAGGAATGAGCTGTTCTTC. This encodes CASSLEGPGHPRNELFF.

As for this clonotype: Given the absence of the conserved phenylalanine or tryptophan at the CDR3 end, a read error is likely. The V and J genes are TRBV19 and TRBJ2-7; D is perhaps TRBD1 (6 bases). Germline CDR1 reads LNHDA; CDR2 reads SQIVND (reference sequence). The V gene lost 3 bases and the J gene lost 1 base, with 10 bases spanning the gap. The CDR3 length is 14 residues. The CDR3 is CASSMTRGSYEQYL. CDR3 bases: TGTGCCAGTAGTATGACCAGGGGATCCTACGAGCAGTACCTC.

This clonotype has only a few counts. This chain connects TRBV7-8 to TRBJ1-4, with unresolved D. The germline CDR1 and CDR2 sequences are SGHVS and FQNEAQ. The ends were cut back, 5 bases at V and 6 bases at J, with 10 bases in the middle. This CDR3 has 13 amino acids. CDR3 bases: TGTGCCAGCAGCCCCTTAGGGTATGAAAAACTGTTTTTT. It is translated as CASSPLGYEKLFF.

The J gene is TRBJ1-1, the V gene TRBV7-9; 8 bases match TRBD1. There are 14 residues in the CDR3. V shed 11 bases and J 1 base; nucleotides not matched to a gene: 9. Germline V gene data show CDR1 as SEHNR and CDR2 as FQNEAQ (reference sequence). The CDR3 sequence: CAALEDRENTEAFF. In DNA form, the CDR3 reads TGTGCCGCCTTGGAGGACAGGGAGAACACTGAAGCTTTCTTT.

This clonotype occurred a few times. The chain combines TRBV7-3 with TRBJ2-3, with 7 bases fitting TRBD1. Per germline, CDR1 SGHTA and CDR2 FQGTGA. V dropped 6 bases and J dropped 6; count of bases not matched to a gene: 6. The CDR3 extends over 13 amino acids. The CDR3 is CASRQGNGDTQYF. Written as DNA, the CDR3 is TGTGCCAGCAGACAGGGGAACGGGGATACGCAGTATTTT. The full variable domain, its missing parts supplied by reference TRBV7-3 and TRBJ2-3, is GAGVSQTPSNKVTEKGKYVELRCDPISGHTALYWYRQSLGQGPEFLIYFQGTGAADDSGLPNDRFFAVRPEGSVSTLKIQRTERGDSAVYLCASRQGNGDTQYFGPGTRLTVL.

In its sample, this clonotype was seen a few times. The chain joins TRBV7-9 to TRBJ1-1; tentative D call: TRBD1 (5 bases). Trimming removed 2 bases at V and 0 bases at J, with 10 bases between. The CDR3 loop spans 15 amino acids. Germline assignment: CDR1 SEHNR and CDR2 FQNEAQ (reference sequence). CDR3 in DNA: TGTGCCAGCAGCTTACCGGGGGAGATGAACACTGAAGCTTTCTTT. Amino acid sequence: CASSLPGEMNTEAFF.

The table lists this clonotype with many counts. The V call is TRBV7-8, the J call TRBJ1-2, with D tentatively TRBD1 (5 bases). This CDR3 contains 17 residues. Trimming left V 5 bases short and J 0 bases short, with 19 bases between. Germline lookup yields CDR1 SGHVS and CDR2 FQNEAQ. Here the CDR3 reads CASSLGDGVPPNYGYTF. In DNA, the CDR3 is TGTGCCAGCAGCCTCGGGGACGGCGTGCCGCCTAACTATGGCTACACCTTC.

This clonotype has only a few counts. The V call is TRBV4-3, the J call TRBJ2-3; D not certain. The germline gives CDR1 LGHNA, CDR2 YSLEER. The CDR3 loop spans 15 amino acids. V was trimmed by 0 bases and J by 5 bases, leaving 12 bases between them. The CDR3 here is CASSQDVTLVDTQYF. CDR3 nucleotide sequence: TGCGCCAGCAGCCAAGATGTCACGTTAGTAGATACGCAGTATTTT.

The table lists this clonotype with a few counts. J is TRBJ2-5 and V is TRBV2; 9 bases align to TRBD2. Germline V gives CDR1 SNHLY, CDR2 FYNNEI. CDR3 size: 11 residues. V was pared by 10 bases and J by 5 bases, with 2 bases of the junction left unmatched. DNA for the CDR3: TGTGCCACCGGACTAGCGGAGACCCAGTACTTC. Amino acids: CATGLAETQYF.

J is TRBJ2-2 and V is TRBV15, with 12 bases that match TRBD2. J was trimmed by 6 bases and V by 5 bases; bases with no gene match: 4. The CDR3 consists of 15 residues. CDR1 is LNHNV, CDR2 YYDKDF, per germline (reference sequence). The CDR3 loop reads CATSPRLAGAGELFF. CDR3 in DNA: TGTGCCACCAGCCCCAGACTAGCGGGGGCCGGGGAGCTGTTTTTT.